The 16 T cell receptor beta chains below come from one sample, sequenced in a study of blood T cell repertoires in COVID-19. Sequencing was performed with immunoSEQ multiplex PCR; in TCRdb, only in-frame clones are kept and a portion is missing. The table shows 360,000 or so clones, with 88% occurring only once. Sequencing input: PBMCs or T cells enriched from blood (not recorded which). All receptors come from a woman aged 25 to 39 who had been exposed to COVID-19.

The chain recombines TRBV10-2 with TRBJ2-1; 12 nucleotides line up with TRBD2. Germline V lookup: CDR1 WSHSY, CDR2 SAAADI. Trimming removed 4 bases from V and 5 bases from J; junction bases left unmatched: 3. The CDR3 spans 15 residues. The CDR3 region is CASSGWTSGNNEQFF. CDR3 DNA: TGCGCCAGCAGTGGGTGGACTAGCGGGAACAATGAGCAGTTCTTC.

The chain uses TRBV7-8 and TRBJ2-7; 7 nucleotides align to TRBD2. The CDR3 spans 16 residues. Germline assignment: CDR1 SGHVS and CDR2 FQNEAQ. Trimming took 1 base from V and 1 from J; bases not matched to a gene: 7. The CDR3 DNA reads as TGTGCCAGCAGCTTAGGCGGGGGAGTCCTGTCCTACGAGCAGTACTTC. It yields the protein CASSLGGGVLSYEQYF.

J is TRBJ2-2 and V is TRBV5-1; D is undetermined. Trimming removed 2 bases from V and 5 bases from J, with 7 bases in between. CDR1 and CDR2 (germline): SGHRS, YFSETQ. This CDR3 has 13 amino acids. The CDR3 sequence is CASSFSVTGELFF. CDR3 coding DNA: TGCGCCAGCAGCTTTTCGGTGACCGGGGAGCTGTTTTTT.

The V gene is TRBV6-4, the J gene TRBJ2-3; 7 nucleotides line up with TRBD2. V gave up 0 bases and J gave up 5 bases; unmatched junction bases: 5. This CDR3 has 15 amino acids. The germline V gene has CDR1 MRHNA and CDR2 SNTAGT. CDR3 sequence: CASSDSGGSEDTQYF. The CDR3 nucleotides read TGTGCCAGCAGTGACTCGGGGGGGAGTGAAGATACGCAGTATTTT.

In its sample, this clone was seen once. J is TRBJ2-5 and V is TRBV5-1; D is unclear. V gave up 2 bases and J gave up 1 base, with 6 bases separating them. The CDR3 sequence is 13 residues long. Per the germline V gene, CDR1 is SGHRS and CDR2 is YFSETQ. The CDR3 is CASSFLSQETQYF. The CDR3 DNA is TGCGCCAGCAGCTTTCTGAGCCAAGAGACCCAGTACTTC.

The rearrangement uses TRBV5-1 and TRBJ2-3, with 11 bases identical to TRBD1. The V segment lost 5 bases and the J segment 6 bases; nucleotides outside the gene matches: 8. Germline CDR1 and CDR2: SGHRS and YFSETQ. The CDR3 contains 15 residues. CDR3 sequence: CASRNGQGAWDTQYF. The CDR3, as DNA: TGCGCCAGCAGGAACGGACAGGGGGCTTGGGATACGCAGTATTTT. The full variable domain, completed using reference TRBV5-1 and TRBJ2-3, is KAGVTQTPRYLIKTRGQQVTLSCSPISGHRSVSWYQQTPGQGLQFLFEYFSETQRNKGNFPGRFSGRQFSNSRSEMNVSTLELGDSALYLCASRNGQGAWDTQYFGPGTRLTVL.

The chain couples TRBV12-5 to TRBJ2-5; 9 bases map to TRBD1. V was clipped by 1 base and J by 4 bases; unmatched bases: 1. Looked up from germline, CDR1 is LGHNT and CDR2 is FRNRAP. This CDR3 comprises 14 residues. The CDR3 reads CASGLDRGRETQYF. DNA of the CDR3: TGTGCTAGTGGTTTGGACAGGGGGCGAGAGACCCAGTACTTC. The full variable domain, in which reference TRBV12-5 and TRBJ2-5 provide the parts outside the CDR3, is DARVTQTPRHKVTEMGQEVTMRCQPILGHNTVFWYRQTMMQGLELLAYFRNRAPLDDSGMPKDRFSAEMPDATLATLKIQPSEPRDSAVYFCASGLDRGRETQYFGPGTRLLVL.

CDR3 nucleotide sequence: TGTGCCAGCAGCTTCCCCTCGACAGGGATTCTTGATCAGCCCCAGCATTTT. This sequence encodes CASSFPSTGILDQPQHF. J is TRBJ1-5 and V is TRBV11-3, with 7 bases that match TRBD1. Germline V gene lookup returns CDR1 SGHNT and CDR2 YENEEA. Germline trimming cut 3 bases from V and 5 bases from J; bases unmatched to any gene: 13. The CDR3 is 17 amino acids.

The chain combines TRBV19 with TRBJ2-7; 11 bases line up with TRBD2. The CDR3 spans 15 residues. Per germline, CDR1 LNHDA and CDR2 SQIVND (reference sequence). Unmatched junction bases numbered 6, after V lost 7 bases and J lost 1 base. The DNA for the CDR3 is TGTGCCAGTACTCCAGGGACTAGCGGATCCTACGAGCAGTACTTC. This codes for CASTPGTSGSYEQYF.

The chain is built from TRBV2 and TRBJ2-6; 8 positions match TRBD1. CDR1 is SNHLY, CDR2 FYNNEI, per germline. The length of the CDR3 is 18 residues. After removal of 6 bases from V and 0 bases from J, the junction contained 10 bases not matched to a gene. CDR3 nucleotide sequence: TGTGCCAGCAGCTCTCATAGACAGGGGAGCTCTGGGGCCAACGTCCTGACTTTC. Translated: CASSSHRQGSSGANVLTF. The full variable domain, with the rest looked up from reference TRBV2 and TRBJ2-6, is EPEVTQTPSHQVTQMGQEVILRCVPISNHLYFYWYRQILGQKVEFLVSFYNNEISEKSEIFDDQFSVERPDGSNFTLKIRSTKLEDSAMYFCASSSHRQGSSGANVLTFGAGSRLTVL.

The CDR3 DNA sequence: TGTGCCAGCAGACAGCTTCTTAGCGGAGCTAGCACAGATACGCAGTATTTT. It specifies CASRQLLSGASTDTQYF. This chain links TRBV27 with TRBJ2-3, with a possible D match to TRBD2 (6 bases). Looked up from germline, CDR1 is MNHEY and CDR2 is SMNVEV (reference sequence). V lost 6 bases, J lost 0 bases, and 19 bases lay in between. This CDR3 has 17 residues.

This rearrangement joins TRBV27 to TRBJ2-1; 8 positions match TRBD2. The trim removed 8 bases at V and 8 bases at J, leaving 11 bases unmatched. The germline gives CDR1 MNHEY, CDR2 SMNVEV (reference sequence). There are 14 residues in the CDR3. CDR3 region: CASFRLGLVYEQFF. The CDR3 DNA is TGTGCCAGCTTCCGGTTGGGACTAGTCTATGAGCAGTTCTTC.

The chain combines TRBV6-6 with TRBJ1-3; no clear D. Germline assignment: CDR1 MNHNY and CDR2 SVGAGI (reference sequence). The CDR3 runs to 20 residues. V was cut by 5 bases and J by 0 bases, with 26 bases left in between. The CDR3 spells CASSLATGYRAAGSGNTIYF. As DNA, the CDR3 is TGTGCCAGCAGTCTCGCGACCGGGTACCGGGCCGCGGGCTCTGGAAACACCATATATTTT.

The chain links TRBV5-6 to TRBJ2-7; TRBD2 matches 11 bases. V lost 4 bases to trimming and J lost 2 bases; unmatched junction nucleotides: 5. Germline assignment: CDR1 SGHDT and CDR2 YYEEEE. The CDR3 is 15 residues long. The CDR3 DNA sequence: TGTGCCAGCAGCCCCGGGACTAGCGGACCCTACGAGCAGTACTTC. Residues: CASSPGTSGPYEQYF.

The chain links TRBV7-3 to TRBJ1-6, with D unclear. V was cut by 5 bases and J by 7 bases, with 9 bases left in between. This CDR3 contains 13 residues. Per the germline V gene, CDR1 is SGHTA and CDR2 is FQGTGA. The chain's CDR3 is CASSGSGNSPLHF. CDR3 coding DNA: TGTGCCAGCAGCGGCTCCGGGAATTCACCCCTCCACTTT.

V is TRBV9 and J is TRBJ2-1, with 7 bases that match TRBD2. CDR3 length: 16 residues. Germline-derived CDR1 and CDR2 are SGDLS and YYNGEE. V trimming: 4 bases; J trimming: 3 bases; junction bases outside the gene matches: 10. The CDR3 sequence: CASSPDRSGHYNEQFF. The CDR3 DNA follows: TGTGCCAGCAGCCCAGACCGTAGCGGGCACTACAATGAGCAGTTCTTC.